The 16 T cell receptor beta chains below all came from one sample that was sequenced in a study of shared clonotypes between healthy human individuals. TCRdb's copy holds only in-frame clones and misses some; the assay was immunoSEQ multiplex PCR. The sample holds about 2.1 million clones, 90% to 95% seen once. CD8 cells regarded as naive lacked CD45RO, were positively chosen for CCR7, and omitted terminally differentiated effector memory CD45RA+ cells. The sequenced sample consisted of naive CD8+ T cells from PBMCs. The origin of the receptors is a man aged 18 to 29 in good health. Some clones in this sample may be carry-over from other donors' samples.

This clone has just one count. The genes are TRBV18 and TRBJ2-7, with TRBD2 matching over 7 bases. With V trimmed by 3 bases and J by 0 bases, 8 bases remained unmatched. CDR1 is KGHSH, CDR2 LQKENI, per germline. There are 16 residues in the CDR3. CDR3 region: CASSPWARGSSYEQYF. Written as DNA, the CDR3 is TGTGCCAGCTCACCTTGGGCGCGGGGGAGCTCCTACGAGCAGTACTTC. Filled out from reference TRBV18 and TRBJ2-7, the complete variable domain reads NAGVMQNPRHLVRRRGQEARLRCSPMKGHSHVYWYRQLPEEGLKFMVYLQKENIIDESGMPKERFSAEFPKEGPSILRIQQVVRGDSAAYFCASSPWARGSSYEQYFGPGTRLTVT.

This chain joins TRBV9 and TRBJ2-1, with 11 nucleotides matching TRBD2. The germline V gene encodes CDR1 SGDLS and CDR2 YYNGEE. With 3 bases clipped from V and 0 bases from J, the junction kept 11 bases outside the gene matches. CDR3 size: 19 residues. CDR3 nucleotide sequence: TGTGCCAGCAGCGGGTCCGGGACTAGCGGTTACCACTCCTACAATGAGCAGTTCTTC. Translated: CASSGSGTSGYHSYNEQFF. Full variable domain (rest looked up from reference TRBV9 and TRBJ2-1): DSGVTQTPKHLITATGQRVTLRCSPRSGDLSVYWYQQSLDQGLQFLIQYYNGEERAKGNILERFSAQQFPDLHSELNLSSLELGDSALYFCASSGSGTSGYHSYNEQFFGPGTRLTVL.

V is TRBV5-1 and J is TRBJ2-5; TRBD1 matches at 8 bases. Germline V gene data show CDR1 as SGHRS and CDR2 as YFSETQ. The CDR3 is 11 residues long. Losses at the gene ends were 9 bases for V and 13 bases for J; bases not matched to a gene: 11. The CDR3 spells CANRTGPGGYF. In nucleotides, the CDR3 is TGCGCCAACCGGACAGGGCCTGGGGGGTACTTC.

The chain couples TRBV4-2 to TRBJ1-2; TRBD1 matches 11 bases. The CDR3 is made up of 16 amino acids. CDR1 and CDR2 from the germline V gene are LGHNA and YNFKEQ. Trimming cost V 3 bases and J 4 bases; bases outside gene matches: 7. CDR3 sequence: CASSQSPGQGGYGYTF. CDR3 in DNA: TGTGCCAGCAGCCAGTCACCGGGACAGGGGGGCTATGGCTACACCTTC.

As concerns this clone: The sample contains more than one DNA sequence encoding this CDR3. The chain couples TRBV27 to TRBJ1-5; 9 nucleotides agree with TRBD1. The CDR3 is 14 residues long. Germline values: CDR1 MNHEY, CDR2 SMNVEV (reference sequence). V lost 5 bases and J lost 4; bases outside the gene matches: 3. CDR3 nucleotides: TGTGCCAGCAGTCTCGACAGGGGGAATCAGCCCCAGCATTTT. This encodes CASSLDRGNQPQHF.

This clone was found once. The chain carries TRBV5-6 and TRBJ1-5; the D gene is possibly TRBD1 (5 bases). The CDR3 spans 15 residues. Germline V CDR1 and CDR2: SGHDT, YYEEEE. The germline V and J ends were trimmed by 0 bases and 4 bases, with 11 bases remaining between them. This CDR3 is CASSLEGRGNQPQHF. The CDR3 coding sequence is TGTGCCAGCAGCTTGGAGGGGAGAGGGAATCAGCCCCAGCATTTT.

CDR3 coding DNA: TGTGCCAGCAGCTACGGACAGGGCCTCGTGGGGGAGCAGTACTTC. It codes for CASSYGQGLVGEQYF. The rearrangement joins TRBV2 to TRBJ2-7; TRBD1 matches at 8 bases. Trimming took 6 bases from V and 7 from J; bases not matched to a gene: 14. The CDR3 is 15 residues long. Per germline, CDR1 SNHLY and CDR2 FYNNEI.

The V call is TRBV27, the J call TRBJ1-5, with D perhaps TRBD1 (5 bases). Germline CDR1 is MNHEY and CDR2 is SMNVEV (reference sequence). V dropped 1 base and J dropped 4 bases, with 17 bases sitting between them. The CDR3 consists of 17 residues. CDR3 region: CASSLYAGTRINQPQHF. In DNA form, the CDR3 reads TGTGCCAGCAGTTTATACGCCGGGACGAGAATTAATCAGCCCCAGCATTTT.

V usage is TRBV2 and J usage is TRBJ2-7, with a weak D call TRBD1 (5 bases). From germline, CDR1 is SNHLY and CDR2 FYNNEI. V dropped 3 bases and J dropped 4 bases, with 10 bases sitting between them. The CDR3 has 13 residues. The CDR3, as DNA: TGTGCCAGCAGTGAGGGGTACAGGTACGAGCAGTACTTC. This translates into CASSEGYRYEQYF.

This clone was counted a few times. V and J are TRBV4-2 and TRBJ1-1; the D gene is possibly TRBD1 (5 bases). V was cut by 0 bases and J by 1 base, with 12 bases left in between. Germline V gene lookup returns CDR1 LGHNA and CDR2 YNFKEQ. There are 16 residues in the CDR3. CDR3 DNA sequence: TGTGCCAGCAGCCAAGAGGTGGGGCAGCAGAACACTGAAGCTTTCTTT. It yields the protein CASSQEVGQQNTEAFF.

The chain has TRBV28 and TRBJ1-5, with unresolved D. Germline V gene lookup returns CDR1 MDHEN and CDR2 SYDVKM. Trimming removed 6 bases from V and 0 bases from J, with 9 bases in between. The CDR3 is made up of 14 amino acids. This chain's CDR3 is CASRPHISNQPQHF. The CDR3 DNA reads as TGTGCCAGCAGGCCCCACATTAGCAATCAGCCCCAGCATTTT.

This rearrangement joins TRBV6-5 to TRBJ1-5; 8 nucleotides line up with TRBD1. The CDR3 has 14 amino acids. The V segment lost 6 bases and the J segment 4 bases; nucleotides outside the gene matches: 5. CDR1 MNHEY and CDR2 SVGAGI come from the germline V gene. CDR3 bases: TGTGCCAGCAGCCCTCGACAGGGGAATCAGCCCCAGCATTTT. This sequence encodes CASSPRQGNQPQHF.

The table lists this clone with a count of one. The sample contains more than one DNA sequence encoding this CDR3. The chain has TRBV9 and TRBJ2-3; tentative D call: TRBD2 (7 bases). This CDR3 region has 14 residues. V shed 2 bases and J shed 4 bases, with 11 bases lying between them. Germline V gives CDR1 SGDLS, CDR2 YYNGEE. The CDR3: CASSVGGGADTQYF. The CDR3 region has the DNA TGTGCCAGCAGCGTCGGAGGGGGGGCAGATACGCAGTATTTT.

The V gene is TRBV6-5, the J gene TRBJ1-2, with TRBD1 matching over 8 bases. V shed 2 bases, J shed 7 bases, and the junction held 3 bases outside the gene matches. The CDR3 extends over 13 amino acids. CDR1 and CDR2 from the germline V gene are MNHEY and SVGAGI. This CDR3 reads CASSYTDRAGYTF. The CDR3, as DNA: TGTGCCAGCAGTTACACGGACAGGGCTGGCTACACCTTC.

The chain couples TRBV30 to TRBJ2-1; the D gene is possibly TRBD1 (5 bases). Germline values: CDR1 GTSNPN, CDR2 SVGIG (reference sequence). Trimming cost V 1 base and J 2 bases, with 9 bases left between them. This CDR3 is 14 amino acids long. The CDR3 DNA follows: TGTGCCTGGAGTGGACAGTACCCCTACAATGAGCAGTTCTTC. It encodes CAWSGQYPYNEQFF.

A single count supports this clone. The gene calls are TRBV28 and TRBJ1-5; D perhaps matches TRBD1 (6 bases). This CDR3 region has 16 residues. Trimming removed 6 bases at V and 5 bases at J, with 20 bases between. Germline assignment: CDR1 MDHEN and CDR2 SYDVKM. The CDR3 region is CASSQRGGVYDQPQHF. DNA for the CDR3: TGTGCCAGCAGCCAAAGGGGGGGAGTGTATGATCAGCCCCAGCATTTT.